Listed below are T cell receptor beta chains from one sample, sequenced in a study of regulatory T cells in long-lasting Graves disease. TCRdb re-called the multiplex PCR reads through MiXCR, storing one row per CDR3 protein. The sample contains hundreds of thousands of distinct CDR3 sequences, less than 20% of which appear only once. Sequences were derived from peripheral blood mononuclear cells (PBMCs), sampled at new diagnosis, from a patient treated with antithyroid drugs. Receptors were obtained from a female donor with Graves disease. CDR3s include the opening cysteine and the closing phenylalanine or tryptophan. Fields, in order: J gene, D gene, clone size, V gene, CDR3 protein, CDR3 DNA. The D gene is left open where the match is weak. The listing skips clone size in some rows; elsewhere it reads once, few, many or a size class.

TRBJ1-5	-	-	TRBV28	CASAVGYNQPQHF	TGTGCCAGTGCCGTAGGGTACAATCAGCCCCAGCATTTT
TRBJ2-5	TRBD1	-	TRBV10-1	CASKRQGAQETQYF	TGCGCCAGCAAAAGACAGGGGGCTCAAGAGACCCAGTACTTC
TRBJ2-4	TRBD2	many	TRBV20-1	CSARGKSGRGNIQYF	TGCAGTGCTAGAGGAAAATCCGGGAGGGGAAACATTCAGTACTTC
TRBJ1-1	-	many	TRBV4-1	CASSLPGLNTEAFF	TGCGCCAGCAGCCTTCCGGGATTGAACACTGAAGCTTTCTTT
TRBJ2-3	-	many	TRBV20-1	CSARVLGTPSVDTQYF	TGCAGTGCTAGAGTTTTGGGCACGCCATCCGTAGATACGCAGTATTTT
TRBJ1-1	TRBD1	-	TRBV19	CASSKGAWTEAFF	TGTGCCAGTAGCAAGGGGGCATGGACTGAAGCTTTCTTT
TRBJ2-5	TRBD1	many	TRBV3-1	CASSSGGGLETQYF	TGTGCCAGCAGCTCAGGGGGCGGGCTTGAGACCCAGTACTTC
TRBJ2-7	-	-	TRBV7-2	CASSFDPGLATDEQYF	TGTGCCAGCAGCTTCGATCCAGGGCTAGCTACGGACGAGCAGTACTTC
TRBJ2-3	TRBD2	many	TRBV28	CASSLRGQPGLAGTDTQYF	TGTGCCAGCAGCCTAAGGGGACAGCCGGGACTAGCGGGAACAGATACGCAGTATTTT
TRBJ2-1	TRBD2	-	TRBV29-1	CSVIGRSGSNEQFF	TGCAGCGTTATAGGGCGTAGCGGGAGCAATGAGCAGTTCTTC
TRBJ1-2	-	many	TRBV11-2	CASSLGASFYGYTF	TGTGCCAGCAGCTTAGGCGCATCGTTCTATGGCTACACCTTC
TRBJ1-4	-	few	TRBV7-9	CASSLSVEKLFF	TGTGCCAGCAGCCTTTCCGTTGAAAAACTGTTTTTT
TRBJ2-1	-	many	TRBV7-8	CASSFTRLRGYEQFF	TGTGCCAGCAGCTTTACGAGACTAAGAGGGTATGAGCAGTTCTTC
TRBJ2-7	-	many	TRBV7-8	CASSHPGPYEQYF	TGTGCCAGCAGCCATCCGGGACCCTACGAGCAGTACTTC
TRBJ1-1	-	many	TRBV28	CASSSQNGGMTEAFF	TGTGCCAGCAGTTCACAGAACGGGGGGATGACTGAAGCTTTCTTT
TRBJ2-5	-	-	TRBV6-2/TRBV6-3	CASSYLDGETQYF	TGTGCCAGCAGTTACCTCGACGGGGAGACCCAGTACTTC
TRBJ1-2	TRBD1	-	TRBV29-1	CSAEGTGGLYGYTF	TGCAGCGCCGAGGGGACAGGGGGCCTCTATGGCTACACCTTC
TRBJ1-1	-	many	TRBV27	CASNGAGPNTEAFF	TGTGCCAGCAATGGAGCAGGACCAAACACTGAAGCTTTCTTT
TRBJ1-2	TRBD1	many	TRBV2	CASSSPGGVGYTF	TGTGCCAGCAGTTCCCCAGGGGGGGTCGGCTACACCTTC
TRBJ2-7	-	many	TRBV6-1	CASSQVGPGHEQYF	TGTGCCAGCAGTCAGGTCGGACCAGGACACGAGCAGTACTTC
TRBJ2-1	TRBD2	many	TRBV12-3/TRBV12-4	CASRHPQGREGLRDNEQFF	TGTGCCAGCAGACACCCCCAGGGTCGGGAGGGCCTTAGGGACAATGAGCAGTTCTTC
TRBJ2-1	-	-	TRBV9	CASSVGGIAYNEQFF	TGTGCCAGCAGCGTAGGCGGGATCGCCTACAATGAGCAGTTCTTC